The rows below give T cell receptor beta chains drawn from one sample of a study of blood T cell repertoires in COVID-19. Profiling relied on immunoSEQ multiplex PCR, and the TCRdb table lists in-frame clones only, not all of them. This sample has approximately 270,000 clones; about 90% occur once, and the top ten carry roughly 1.9%. The sequenced sample consisted of PBMCs or T cells enriched from blood (not recorded which). These receptors came from a woman aged 55-69 years who had recovered from COVID-19. CDR3s include the opening cysteine and the closing phenylalanine or tryptophan. Fields, in order: V gene, J gene, CDR3 protein.

TRBV27,TRBJ2-5,CATSRVVQETQYF
TRBV5-1,TRBJ1-1,CASSLGPTGTEAFF
TRBV27,TRBJ2-1,CASSAGTSGRWQFF
TRBV28,TRBJ1-5,CASRTLPGYQPQHF
TRBV4-1,TRBJ1-2,CASSQDRGYSNYGYTF
TRBV5-4,TRBJ2-5,CASSLVAGGEETQYF
TRBV3-1/TRBV3-2,TRBJ2-1,CASSHSGAEQFF
TRBV6-5,TRBJ1-6,CASSSYDSINSPLHF
TRBV28,TRBJ2-1,CASSFIVSGSNEQFF
TRBV6-5,TRBJ1-3,CASTDGASGNTIYF
TRBV11-3,TRBJ2-7,CASSLPQQYYEQYF
TRBV5-1,TRBJ1-6,CASSLDRNSPLHF
TRBV15,TRBJ1-1,CATSRDWAAAEAFF
TRBV7-3,TRBJ1-1,CASSLDVQMNTEAFF
TRBV5-1,TRBJ1-1,CASSLDTDTEAFF
TRBV11-2,TRBJ2-1,CASSLSRGSYNEQFF
TRBV30,TRBJ1-2,CAWTGTASNYGYTF
TRBV19,TRBJ1-2,CASSMTGRTNYGYTF
TRBV5-1,TRBJ2-1,CASSLGLLNEQFF
TRBV30,TRBJ2-1,CAWSGRNEQFF
TRBV5-1,TRBJ2-5,CASSQGLASETQYF
TRBV5-8,TRBJ2-1,CASSLTTSGRSDEQFF
TRBV3-1/TRBV3-2,TRBJ2-7,CASTNRGRERTYEQYF
TRBV4-1,TRBJ1-2,CASSQGTAYGYTF
TRBV4-1,TRBJ1-5,CASSQDPGRLPQHF
TRBV7-9,TRBJ1-2,CASSRDGEGYTF
TRBV21-1,TRBJ1-5,CASSKAVAGGQPQHF
TRBV5-5,TRBJ2-7,CASFGTNSYEQYF